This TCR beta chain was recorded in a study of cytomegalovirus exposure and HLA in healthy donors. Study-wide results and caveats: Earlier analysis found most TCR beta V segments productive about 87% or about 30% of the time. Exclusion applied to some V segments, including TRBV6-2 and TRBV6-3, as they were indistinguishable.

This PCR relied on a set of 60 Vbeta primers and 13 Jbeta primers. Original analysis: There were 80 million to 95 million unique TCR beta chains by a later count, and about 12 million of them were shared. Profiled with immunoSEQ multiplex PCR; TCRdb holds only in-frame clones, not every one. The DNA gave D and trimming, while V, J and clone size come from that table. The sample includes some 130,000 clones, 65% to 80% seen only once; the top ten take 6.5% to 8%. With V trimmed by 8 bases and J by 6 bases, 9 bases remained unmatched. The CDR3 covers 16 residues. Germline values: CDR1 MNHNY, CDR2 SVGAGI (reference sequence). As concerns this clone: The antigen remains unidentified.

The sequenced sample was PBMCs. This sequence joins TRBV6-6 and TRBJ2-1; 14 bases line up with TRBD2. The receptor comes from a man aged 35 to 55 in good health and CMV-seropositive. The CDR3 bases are TGTGCCAGCCGACAATCGGGACTAGCGGGAGTCAATGAGCAGTTCTTC. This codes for CASRQSGLAGVNEQFF.